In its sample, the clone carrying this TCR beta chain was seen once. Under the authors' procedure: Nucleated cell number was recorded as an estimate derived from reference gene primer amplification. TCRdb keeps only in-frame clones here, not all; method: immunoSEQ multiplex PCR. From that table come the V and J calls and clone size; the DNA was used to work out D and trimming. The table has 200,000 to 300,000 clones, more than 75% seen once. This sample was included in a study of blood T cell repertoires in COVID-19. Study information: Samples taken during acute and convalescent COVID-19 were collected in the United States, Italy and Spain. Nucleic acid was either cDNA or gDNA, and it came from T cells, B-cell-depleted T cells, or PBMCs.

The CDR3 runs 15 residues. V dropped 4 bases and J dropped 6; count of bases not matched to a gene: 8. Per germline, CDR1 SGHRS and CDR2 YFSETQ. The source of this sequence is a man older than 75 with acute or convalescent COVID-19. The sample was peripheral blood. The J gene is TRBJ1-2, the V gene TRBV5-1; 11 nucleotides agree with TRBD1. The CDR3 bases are TGCGCCAGCAGCGGCGGACAGGGGGCGATCGATGGCTACACCTTC. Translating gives CASSGGQGAIDGYTF.